A single sample is the source of the 24 T cell receptor beta chains below, sequenced in a study of T cell responses to AZD1222 COVID-19 vaccine. Measured with immunoSEQ multiplex PCR; TCRdb has only the in-frame clones, and not every one. The repertoire consists of approximately 140,000 clones, with about 90% occurring once and the leading ten covering 2.8%. The material was peripheral blood, obtained on day 0 of MenACWY control vaccination. All receptors come from an adult in good health.

This clone was seen a handful of times. This chain joins TRBV6-1 and TRBJ2-6; D is possibly TRBD1 (6 bases). The CDR3 consists of 18 residues. Per germline, CDR1 MNHNS and CDR2 SASEGT. Trimming left V 2 bases short and J 0 bases short, with 14 bases between. CDR3 in DNA: TGTGCCAGCAGTGAACAGGACAGAGCTTTCTCTGGGGCCAACGTCCTGACTTTC. Its translation: CASSEQDRAFSGANVLTF.

Only one count was recorded for this clone. The chain carries TRBV28 and TRBJ2-1, with 9 bases aligning to TRBD2. The germline CDR1 and CDR2 sequences are MDHEN and SYDVKM. V shed 3 bases and J 9 bases; nucleotides not matched to a gene: 9. The length of the CDR3 is 15 residues. CDR3 sequence: CASSLGGRANSEQFF. In nucleotides, the CDR3 is TGTGCCAGCAGTTTGGGCGGGAGGGCCAACAGTGAGCAGTTCTTC. Full variable domain (remainder filled in from reference TRBV28 and TRBJ2-1): DVKVTQSSRYLVKRTGEKVFLECVQDMDHENMFWYRQDPGLGLRLIYFSYDVKMKEKGDIPEGYSVSREKKERFSLILESASTNQTSMYLCASSLGGRANSEQFFGPGTRLTVL.

The CDR3 DNA reads as TGCGCCAGCAGCTTGGGCGCCAACTCAGGCGAAAAACTGTTTTTT. This gives the protein CASSLGANSGEKLFF. This chain links TRBV5-1 with TRBJ1-4, with D hard to call. This CDR3 is built from 15 residues. Looked up from germline, CDR1 is SGHRS and CDR2 is YFSETQ. Trimming pared 0 bases from V and 8 bases from J, leaving 14 bases between.

The J gene is TRBJ1-2, the V gene TRBV6-5; 7 nucleotides align to TRBD1. Germline assignment: CDR1 MNHEY and CDR2 SVGAGI. V gave up 5 bases and J gave up 4 bases; unmatched junction bases: 4. CDR3 length equals 13 residues. The CDR3 DNA sequence: TGTGCCAGCAGTAGAGGACAGGTCTATGGCTACACCTTC. Its translation: CASSRGQVYGYTF.

J is TRBJ1-3 and V is TRBV10-3, with 8 bases aligning to TRBD1. Germline values: CDR1 ENHRY, CDR2 SYGVKD. V trimming: 5 bases; J trimming: 4 bases; junction bases outside the gene matches: 4. The CDR3 is 14 amino acids. In nucleotides, the CDR3 is TGTGCCATCAGTAAACAGGGGGACGGAAACACCATATATTTT. Its translation: CAISKQGDGNTIYF.

V and J are TRBV29-1 and TRBJ1-2; possible D gene TRBD1, 6 bases. Trimming left V 2 bases short and J 6 bases short, with 13 bases between. Germline CDR1 and CDR2: SQVTM and ANQGSEA. The CDR3 consists of 13 residues. This CDR3 is CSVELGGLDGYTF. The CDR3 bases are TGCAGCGTTGAATTAGGGGGATTGGATGGCTACACCTTC. The full variable domain, with the rest looked up from reference TRBV29-1 and TRBJ1-2, is SAVISQKPSRDICQRGTSLTIQCQVDSQVTMMFWYRQQPGQSLTLIATANQGSEATYESGFVIDKFPISRPNLTFSTLTVSNMSPEDSSIYLCSVELGGLDGYTFGSGTRLTVV.

This sequence joins TRBV18 and TRBJ2-6; D ambiguous. The CDR3 is made up of 17 amino acids. V was trimmed by 3 bases and J by 0 bases, leaving 12 bases between them. The germline V gene has CDR1 KGHSH and CDR2 LQKENI. This chain's CDR3 is CASSPNVRSSGANVLTF. The CDR3 region has the DNA TGTGCCAGCTCACCCAACGTAAGGAGCTCTGGGGCCAACGTCCTGACTTTC.

The J gene is TRBJ2-7, the V gene TRBV18; no clear D. The length of the CDR3 is 13 residues. CDR1 and CDR2 from the germline V gene are KGHSH and LQKENI. The V end was cut by 3 bases, the J end by 4 bases, with 10 bases between. CDR3 sequence: CASSPTGEYEQYF. For the CDR3, the DNA is TGTGCCAGCTCACCGACTGGTGAGTACGAGCAGTACTTC.

The chain is built from TRBV5-1 and TRBJ1-6; D is perhaps TRBD1 (5 bases). Between the trimmed V and J ends, which lost 4 bases and 7 bases, there was a span of 15 bases. The CDR3 extends over 15 amino acids. In germline, CDR1 is SGHRS, CDR2 YFSETQ. The CDR3 loop reads CASSPSFGTNSPLHF. For the CDR3, the DNA is TGCGCCAGCAGCCCATCCTTTGGGACGAATTCACCCCTCCACTTT.

The V call is TRBV2, the J call TRBJ2-3, with D perhaps matching TRBD2 (6 bases). Trimming stripped 7 bases from V and 2 bases from J, with 13 bases between. Looked up from germline, CDR1 is SNHLY and CDR2 is FYNNEI. The CDR3 has 14 amino acids. In nucleotides, the CDR3 is TGTGCCAGCATAATAGCGGTGTACACAGATACGCAGTATTTT. Translating it yields CASIIAVYTDTQYF.

The gene calls are TRBV14 and TRBJ1-1, with TRBD1 matching over 7 bases. Germline lookup yields CDR1 SGHDN and CDR2 FVKESK. The CDR3 runs 13 residues. Germline trimming cut 3 bases from V and 8 bases from J; bases unmatched to any gene: 6. The CDR3 sequence: CASSHGQGVEAFF. Written as DNA, the CDR3 is TGTGCCAGCAGCCATGGTCAGGGGGTGGAAGCTTTCTTT.

This clone was seen only once. This chain uses TRBV20-1 with TRBJ2-2; D is perhaps TRBD1 or TRBD2 (5 bases each). Germline V gives CDR1 DFQATT, CDR2 SNEGSKA (reference sequence). The CDR3 covers 15 residues. V was pared by 3 bases and J by 9 bases, with 20 bases between. DNA of the CDR3: TGCAGTGCTAGTCTCTCCGGGACCGCCCCCCGGGAGCTGTTTTTT. Protein product: CSASLSGTAPRELFF.

The V gene is TRBV7-9, the J gene TRBJ1-5, with 10 nucleotides matching TRBD1. The CDR3 covers 15 residues. V trimming: 5 bases; J trimming: 3 bases; junction bases outside the gene matches: 4. Germline CDR1 SEHNR, CDR2 FQNEAQ (reference sequence). CDR3 sequence (DNA): TGTGCCAGCAGCCCCGGGACAGGGGTCAATCAGCCCCAGCATTTT. It encodes CASSPGTGVNQPQHF.

The chain is built from TRBV7-2 and TRBJ1-2; D not resolved. There are 14 residues in the CDR3. The V gene's germline CDR1 is SGHTA and CDR2 FQGNSA. Trimming shortened V by 1 base and J by 0 bases, and 6 bases separated the two germline ends. CDR3 sequence (DNA): TGTGCCAGCAGCTTAGACGGGCCTAACTATGGCTACACCTTC. The encoded protein is CASSLDGPNYGYTF.

This clone was seen more than once but under ten times. The chain has TRBV5-1 and TRBJ1-6; D is uncertain. The CDR3 length is 14 residues. Trimming shortened V by 0 bases and J by 12 bases, and 13 bases separated the two germline ends. The germline V gene has CDR1 SGHRS and CDR2 YFSETQ. The CDR3 sequence is CASSLASAAEPLHF. CDR3 bases: TGCGCCAGCAGCTTGGCCTCGGCAGCCGAACCCCTCCACTTT.

The chain links TRBV3-1 (or the pseudogene TRBV3-2) to TRBJ2-1; the D gene is possibly TRBD2 (5 bases). CDR1 is LGHDT, CDR2 YNNKEL, per germline (reference sequence). V was trimmed by 0 bases and J by 7 bases, leaving 13 bases between them. The CDR3 covers 15 residues. In DNA, the CDR3 is TGTGCCAGCAGCCAAGAAACTAGAGCGCCTAATGAGCAGTTCTTC. Translation: CASSQETRAPNEQFF.

The V and J genes are TRBV27 and TRBJ2-1; D is unclear. This CDR3 comprises 13 residues. CDR1 is MNHEY and CDR2 is SMNVEV in the germline V gene (reference sequence). V dropped 5 bases and J dropped 7 bases, with 12 bases sitting between them. The CDR3 DNA reads TGTGCCAGCAGTCCCTTTATTGGGAATGAGCAGTTCTTC. Translating it yields CASSPFIGNEQFF.

The J gene is TRBJ2-7, the V gene TRBV9; 7 bases map to TRBD2. CDR3 size: 14 residues. Trimming at V came to 0 bases and at J to 4 bases, leaving 4 bases not matched to a gene. Germline V gene lookup returns CDR1 SGDLS and CDR2 YYNGEE. The CDR3 nucleotides are TGTGCCAGCAGCGTAGGGGGAGGGCCTTACGAGCAGTACTTC. It codes for CASSVGGGPYEQYF.

This clone was seen more than once but under ten times. V gene TRBV20-1 combines with J gene TRBJ2-5; 12 positions match TRBD1. Germline values: CDR1 DFQATT, CDR2 SNEGSKA (reference sequence). This CDR3 is built from 20 residues. The trim removed 3 bases at V and 3 bases at J, leaving 20 bases unmatched. CDR3 in DNA: TGCAGTGCTAGTCAACCGGGACAGGGGGCCCTGGTGGGGCTAAAAGAGACCCAGTACTTC. Amino acid sequence: CSASQPGQGALVGLKETQYF.

The chain joins TRBV10-3 to TRBJ1-6, with D tentatively TRBD1 (5 bases). Trimming shortened V by 6 bases and J by 10 bases, and 16 bases separated the two germline ends. CDR1 and CDR2 from the germline V gene are ENHRY and SYGVKD. This CDR3 region has 14 residues. CDR3 nucleotides: TGTGCCATCAGGGAACGAGGGGTCGGGTCACCCCTCCACTTT. This translates into CAIRERGVGSPLHF.

V is TRBV9 and J is TRBJ1-2; D is perhaps TRBD1 (5 bases). The length of the CDR3 is 13 residues. Trimming stripped 3 bases from V and 3 bases from J, with 9 bases between. The germline V gene encodes CDR1 SGDLS and CDR2 YYNGEE. The DNA for the CDR3 is TGTGCCAGCAGCGACCGCAGGGACTATGGCTACACCTTC. Its translation is CASSDRRDYGYTF.

V and J are TRBV2 and TRBJ2-6; D gene ambiguous. The germline V gene encodes CDR1 SNHLY and CDR2 FYNNEI. The CDR3 is 13 residues long. Between the trimmed V and J ends, which lost 8 bases and 0 bases, there was a span of 5 bases. The CDR3 reads CASGSSGANVLTF. CDR3 nucleotides: TGTGCCAGCGGTAGCTCTGGGGCCAACGTCCTGACTTTC.

The chain has TRBV15 and TRBJ2-3; D is perhaps TRBD1 or TRBD2 (5 bases each). V was shortened by 5 bases and J by 3 bases, with 12 bases between the two germline ends. This CDR3 comprises 14 residues. The V gene's germline CDR1 is LNHNV and CDR2 YYDKDF (reference sequence). Written as DNA, the CDR3 is TGTGCCACCAGCCTCTTGTGGGGGACAGATACGCAGTATTTT. This sequence encodes CATSLLWGTDTQYF.

This clone was counted a single time. This chain links TRBV14 with TRBJ2-1, with 9 positions matching TRBD2. Germline CDR1 and CDR2: SGHDN and FVKESK. With 1 base clipped from V and 7 bases from J, the junction kept 8 bases outside the gene matches. This CDR3 comprises 16 residues. In DNA, the CDR3 is TGTGCCAGCAGCCAAGGTCTAGCGGGATTGAGTAATGAGCAGTTCTTC. It translates to CASSQGLAGLSNEQFF.